This note documents a single T cell receptor beta chain sequence. Libraries were prepared by immunoSEQ multiplex PCR; TCRdb keeps only in-frame clonotypes and omits some of them. Of 640,000 or so clones in the sample, around 87% were seen once. V lost 6 bases to trimming and J lost 5 bases, with 16 bases between them. From germline, CDR1 is MDHEN and CDR2 SYDVKM. The CDR3 has 14 amino acids. This specimen comes from a study of shared T cell receptors in the human thymus. The same sample was also studied in work on human thymus T cells. In that study: Having surgery to correct congenital heart defects, healthy Finnish infants acted as the donors. Thymus was obtained from resections taken during corrective heart surgery. In thymic and blood repertoires alike, V and J usage looked biased. Related research examined unrelated individuals and reported that their thymic repertoires overlapped highly.

This receptor was obtained from a boy under two years old with a congenital heart defect. The specimen sequenced was thymocytes. V and J are TRBV28 and TRBJ1-2, with a possible D match to TRBD1 (5 bases). The CDR3 sequence is CASSNTGPVYGYTF. The CDR3 nucleotides are TGTGCCAGCAGCAATACAGGCCCGGTTTATGGCTACACCTTC.